This TCR beta chain was sequenced for a study of blood T cell repertoires in COVID-19. This clone was counted at least ten times. The table came from immunoSEQ multiplex PCR; TCRdb's copy has only in-frame clones and leaves some out. This sample has fewer than 250,000 clones, with roughly 80% found just once. Material: peripheral blood. The source is a woman aged 45 to 65 with acute or convalescent COVID-19.

CDR3 sequence (DNA): TGTGCCAGCAGTGAAGAACCCCCAGGGGCTTCATACAATGAGCAGTTCTTC. It specifies CASSEEPPGASYNEQFF. V is TRBV2 and J is TRBJ2-1; D perhaps matches TRBD1 (6 bases). Trimming stripped 1 base from V and 4 bases from J, with 17 bases between. Germline V CDR1 and CDR2: SNHLY, FYNNEI. There are 17 residues in the CDR3. The whole variable domain, filled in from reference TRBV2 and TRBJ2-1, reads EPEVTQTPSHQVTQMGQEVILRCVPISNHLYFYWYRQILGQKVEFLVSFYNNEISEKSEIFDDQFSVERPDGSNFTLKIRSTKLEDSAMYFCASSEEPPGASYNEQFFGPGTRLTVL.